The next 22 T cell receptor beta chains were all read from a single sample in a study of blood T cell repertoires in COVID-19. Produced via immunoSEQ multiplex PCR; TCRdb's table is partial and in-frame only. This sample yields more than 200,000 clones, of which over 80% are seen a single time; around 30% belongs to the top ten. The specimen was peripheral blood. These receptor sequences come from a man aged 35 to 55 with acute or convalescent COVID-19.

The CDR3 reads CASSTTGQGAFGYTF. For the CDR3, the DNA is TGCGCCAGCAGCACTACGGGACAGGGGGCTTTTGGCTACACCTTC. The V and J genes are TRBV5-1 and TRBJ1-2; 12 bases align to TRBD1. CDR1 SGHRS and CDR2 YFSETQ come from the germline V gene. V dropped 4 bases and J dropped 7; count of bases not matched to a gene: 8. The CDR3 contains 15 residues.

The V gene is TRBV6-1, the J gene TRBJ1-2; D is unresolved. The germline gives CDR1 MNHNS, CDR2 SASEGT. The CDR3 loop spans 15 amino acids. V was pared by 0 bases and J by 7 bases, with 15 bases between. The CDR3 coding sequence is TGTGCCAGCAGTGAAGCGGTACAGTCCAGGATTGGCTACACCTTC. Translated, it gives CASSEAVQSRIGYTF.

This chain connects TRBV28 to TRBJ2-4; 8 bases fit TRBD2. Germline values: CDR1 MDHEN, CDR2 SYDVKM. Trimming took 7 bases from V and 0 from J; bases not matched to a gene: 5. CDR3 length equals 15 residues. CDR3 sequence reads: CASIASGLAKNIQYF. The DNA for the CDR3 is TGTGCCAGCATCGCTAGCGGGCTAGCCAAAAACATTCAGTACTTC.

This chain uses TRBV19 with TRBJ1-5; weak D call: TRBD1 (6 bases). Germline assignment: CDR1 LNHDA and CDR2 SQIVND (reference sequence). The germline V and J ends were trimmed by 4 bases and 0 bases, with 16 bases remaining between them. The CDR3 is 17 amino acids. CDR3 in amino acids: CASSTQIKGGSNQPQHF. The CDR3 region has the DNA TGTGCCAGTAGTACGCAAATTAAAGGGGGTAGCAATCAGCCCCAGCATTTT. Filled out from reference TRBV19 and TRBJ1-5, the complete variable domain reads DGGITQSPKYLFRKEGQNVTLSCEQNLNHDAMYWYRQDPGQGLRLIYYSQIVNDFQKGDIAEGYSVSREKKESFPLTVTSAQKNPTAFYLCASSTQIKGGSNQPQHFGDGTRLSIL.

DNA for the CDR3: TGTGCCAGCAGTCCGAGGGACAGCACGGTGCGCGCCGGGGAGCTGTTTTTT. Its protein is CASSPRDSTVRAGELFF. The chain carries TRBV6-4 and TRBJ2-2; TRBD1 matches at 7 bases. The CDR3 runs 17 residues. CDR1 is MRHNA and CDR2 is SNTAGT in the germline V gene. J lost 6 bases, V lost 5 bases, and 15 bases had no gene match.

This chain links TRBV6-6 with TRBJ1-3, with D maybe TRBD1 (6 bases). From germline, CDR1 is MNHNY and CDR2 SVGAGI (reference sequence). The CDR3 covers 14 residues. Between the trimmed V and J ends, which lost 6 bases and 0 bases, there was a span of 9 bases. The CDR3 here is CASRDSSSGNTIYF. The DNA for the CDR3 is TGTGCCAGCAGGGACAGCAGCTCTGGAAACACCATATATTTT.

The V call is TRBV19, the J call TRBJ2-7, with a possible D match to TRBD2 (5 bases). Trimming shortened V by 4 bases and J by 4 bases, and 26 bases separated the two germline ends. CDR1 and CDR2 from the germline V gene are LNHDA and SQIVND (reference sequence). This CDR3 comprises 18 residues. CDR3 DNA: TGTGCCAGTAGTAATCAACTAGGAGGACCCCAGACCTTGTACGAGCAGTACTTC. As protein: CASSNQLGGPQTLYEQYF.

CDR3 residues: CASSLLAEPRYEQYF. CDR3 in DNA: TGTGCCAGCAGCTTGTTAGCGGAGCCACGCTACGAGCAGTACTTC. The chain carries TRBV5-6 and TRBJ2-7, with D possibly matching TRBD2 (6 bases). The V gene lost 1 base and the J gene lost 3 bases, with 14 bases spanning the gap. Germline lookup yields CDR1 SGHDT and CDR2 YYEEEE. The CDR3 has 15 residues.

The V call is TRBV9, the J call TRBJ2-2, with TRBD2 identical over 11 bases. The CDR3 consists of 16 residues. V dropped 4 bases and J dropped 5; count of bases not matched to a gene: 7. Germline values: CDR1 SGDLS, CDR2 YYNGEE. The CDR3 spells CASSFSGRAETGELFF. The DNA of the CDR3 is TGTGCCAGCAGCTTTAGCGGGAGGGCCGAAACCGGGGAGCTGTTTTTT.

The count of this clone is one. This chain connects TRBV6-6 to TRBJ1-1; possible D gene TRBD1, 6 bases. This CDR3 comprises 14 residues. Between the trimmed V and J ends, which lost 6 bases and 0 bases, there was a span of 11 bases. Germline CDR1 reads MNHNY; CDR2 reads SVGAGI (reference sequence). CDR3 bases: TGTGCCAGCAGGCCGGGACACTTGAACACTGAAGCTTTCTTT. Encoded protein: CASRPGHLNTEAFF.

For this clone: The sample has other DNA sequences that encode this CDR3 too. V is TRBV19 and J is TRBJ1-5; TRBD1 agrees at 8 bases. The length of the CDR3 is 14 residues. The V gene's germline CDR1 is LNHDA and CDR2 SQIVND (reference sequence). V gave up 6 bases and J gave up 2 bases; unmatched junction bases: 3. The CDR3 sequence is CASSPGQGNQPQHF. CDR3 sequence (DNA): TGTGCCAGTAGCCCGGGACAGGGCAATCAGCCCCAGCATTTT.

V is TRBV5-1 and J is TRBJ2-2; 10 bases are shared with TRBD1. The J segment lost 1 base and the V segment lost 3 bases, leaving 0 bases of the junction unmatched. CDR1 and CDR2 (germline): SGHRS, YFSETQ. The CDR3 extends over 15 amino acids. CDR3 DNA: TGCGCCAGCAGCTGGACAGGGGGGAACACCGGGGAGCTGTTTTTT. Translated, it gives CASSWTGGNTGELFF.

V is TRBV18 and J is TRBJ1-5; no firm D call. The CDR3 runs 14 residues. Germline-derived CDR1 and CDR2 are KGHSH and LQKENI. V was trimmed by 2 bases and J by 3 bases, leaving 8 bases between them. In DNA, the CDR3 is TGTGCCAGCTCACCAGGGCGTGACAATCAGCCCCAGCATTTT. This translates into CASSPGRDNQPQHF.

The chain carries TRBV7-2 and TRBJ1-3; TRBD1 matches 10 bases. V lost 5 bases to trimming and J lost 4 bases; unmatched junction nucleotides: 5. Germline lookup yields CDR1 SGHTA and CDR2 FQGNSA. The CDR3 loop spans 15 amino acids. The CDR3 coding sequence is TGTGCCAGCAGCCTAGGGACAGGGGCCGGAAACACCATATATTTT. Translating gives CASSLGTGAGNTIYF.

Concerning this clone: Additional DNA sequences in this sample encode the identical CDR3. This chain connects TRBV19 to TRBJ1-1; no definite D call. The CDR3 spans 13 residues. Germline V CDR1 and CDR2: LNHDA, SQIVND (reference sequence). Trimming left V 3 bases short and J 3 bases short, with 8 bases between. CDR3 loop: CASSISRDTEAFF. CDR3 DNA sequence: TGTGCCAGTAGTATTTCGAGGGACACTGAAGCTTTCTTT.

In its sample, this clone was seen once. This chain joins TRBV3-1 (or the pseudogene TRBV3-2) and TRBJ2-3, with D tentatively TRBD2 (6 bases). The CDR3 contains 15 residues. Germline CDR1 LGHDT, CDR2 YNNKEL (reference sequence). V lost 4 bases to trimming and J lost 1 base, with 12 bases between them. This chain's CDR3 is CASSPSSGRTDTQYF. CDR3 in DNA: TGTGCCAGCAGCCCGTCGAGCGGGCGCACAGATACGCAGTATTTT.

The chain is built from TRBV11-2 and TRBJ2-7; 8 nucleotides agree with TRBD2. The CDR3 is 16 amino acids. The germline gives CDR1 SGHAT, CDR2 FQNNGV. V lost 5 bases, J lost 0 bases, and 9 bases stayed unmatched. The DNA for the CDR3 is TGTGCCAGCAGCCATTTTAGACTAGCGCACTCCTACGAGCAGTACTTC. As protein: CASSHFRLAHSYEQYF. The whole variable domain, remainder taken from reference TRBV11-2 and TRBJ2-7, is EAGVAQSPRYKIIEKRQSVAFWCNPISGHATLYWYQQILGQGPKLLIQFQNNGVVDDSQLPKDRFSAERLKGVDSTLKIQPAKLEDSAVYLCASSHFRLAHSYEQYFGPGTRLTVT.

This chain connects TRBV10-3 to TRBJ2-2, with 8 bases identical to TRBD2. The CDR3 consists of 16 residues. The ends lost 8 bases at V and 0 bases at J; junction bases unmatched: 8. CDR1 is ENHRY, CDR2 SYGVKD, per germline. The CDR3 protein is CAIGLAGNANTGELFF. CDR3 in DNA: TGTGCCATCGGCCTAGCGGGTAACGCGAACACCGGGGAGCTGTTTTTT.

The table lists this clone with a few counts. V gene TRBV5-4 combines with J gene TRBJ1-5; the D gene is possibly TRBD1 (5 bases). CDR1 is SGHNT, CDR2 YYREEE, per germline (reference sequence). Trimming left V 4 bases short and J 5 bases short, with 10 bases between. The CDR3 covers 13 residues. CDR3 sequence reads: CASSPGGDQPQHF. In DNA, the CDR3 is TGTGCCAGCAGCCCGGGGGGGGATCAGCCCCAGCATTTT.

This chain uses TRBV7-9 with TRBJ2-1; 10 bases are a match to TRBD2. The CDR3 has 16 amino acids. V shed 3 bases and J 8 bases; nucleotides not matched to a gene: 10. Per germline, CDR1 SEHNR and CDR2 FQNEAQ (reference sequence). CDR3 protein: CASSFLGLALPDEQFF. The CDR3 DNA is TGTGCCAGCAGCTTTTTGGGACTAGCGTTACCAGATGAGCAGTTCTTC.

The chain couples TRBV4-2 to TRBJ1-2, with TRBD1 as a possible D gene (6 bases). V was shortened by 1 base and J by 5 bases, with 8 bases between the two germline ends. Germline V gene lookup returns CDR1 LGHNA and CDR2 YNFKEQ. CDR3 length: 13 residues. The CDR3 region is CASSQGDKYGYTF. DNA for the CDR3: TGTGCCAGCAGCCAAGGGGACAAGTATGGCTACACCTTC.

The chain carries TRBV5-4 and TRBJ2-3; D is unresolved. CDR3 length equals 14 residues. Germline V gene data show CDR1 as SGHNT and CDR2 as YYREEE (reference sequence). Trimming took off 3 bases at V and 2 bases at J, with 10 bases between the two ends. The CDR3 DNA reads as TGTGCCAGCAGCTCCGCGGTAACCACAGATACGCAGTATTTT. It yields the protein CASSSAVTTDTQYF.